A selection of T cell receptor beta chains follows, all from one sample in a study of vaccination effects on CD4 cells after COVID-19. The antigens of these receptors remain unknown. This table comes from immunoSEQ multiplex PCR, and its TCRdb copy is limited to in-frame clones, with some not included. The sample comprises about 73,000 clones, 73% of which are singletons, and around 2.1% rests with the top ten. This material consisted of CD4+ T cells from PBMCs cultured without peptide, taken after COVID-19 vaccination. These receptors were taken from a human donor who received a COVID-19 vaccine. The CDR3 runs from the conserved cysteine through the conserved F or W. The order of the fields is CDR3 DNA, CDR3 protein, V gene, D gene, J gene, clone size. The D gene is left open where the match is weak. Some rows have no size entry. The others give once, few or many, or a class for an expanded clone.

CDR3nt: TGTGCCAGTAGTCCCGGGCTGGACGGTTGGGGCTACACCTTC
CDR3aa: CASSPGLDGWGYTF
v_gene: TRBV19
d_gene: NA
j_gene: TRBJ1-2
abundance: NA

CDR3nt: TGTGCCAGCAGTGAAGGTCCGTTGTTGGCTAGCGGGGGCCGAGAGACCCAGTACTTC
CDR3aa: CASSEGPLLASGGRETQYF
v_gene: TRBV2
d_gene: TRBD2
j_gene: TRBJ2-5
abundance: NA

CDR3nt: TGTGCCAGTAGTCGGGGGGGCACAGATACGCAGTATTTT
CDR3aa: CASSRGGTDTQYF
v_gene: TRBV19
d_gene: TRBD2
j_gene: TRBJ2-3
abundance: NA

CDR3nt: TGTGCCAGCAGCAAACAGGGTAAAGAGACCCAGTACTTC
CDR3aa: CASSKQGKETQYF
v_gene: TRBV7-3
d_gene: NA
j_gene: TRBJ2-5
abundance: NA

CDR3nt: TGTGCCAGCAGTCGTACGGAGATAGGAGAAAAACTGTTTTTT
CDR3aa: CASSRTEIGEKLFF
v_gene: TRBV7-2
d_gene: NA
j_gene: TRBJ1-4
abundance: NA

CDR3nt: TGCGCCAGCAGCCAAGATCGAAGCGGGGGCGGCACAGATACGCAGTATTTT
CDR3aa: CASSQDRSGGGTDTQYF
v_gene: TRBV4-1
d_gene: TRBD2
j_gene: TRBJ2-3
abundance: NA

CDR3nt: TGTGCCACCCGGCGGGGGCGGAATAGCAATCAGCCCCAGCATTTT
CDR3aa: CATRRGRNSNQPQHF
v_gene: TRBV24-1
d_gene: NA
j_gene: TRBJ1-5
abundance: NA

CDR3nt: TGCGCCAGCAGGTCGGGACAAAGCTCTGGAAACACCATATATTTT
CDR3aa: CASRSGQSSGNTIYF
v_gene: TRBV5-1
d_gene: NA
j_gene: TRBJ1-3
abundance: NA

CDR3nt: TGTGCCAGCAGCTTAAACACGGGGGGACGAGATACGCAGTATTTT
CDR3aa: CASSLNTGGRDTQYF
v_gene: TRBV7-3
d_gene: TRBD2
j_gene: TRBJ2-3
abundance: NA

CDR3nt: TGTGCCAGCAGTCCGGGACAGGGGTATAGTCAGCCCCAGCATTTT
CDR3aa: CASSPGQGYSQPQHF
v_gene: TRBV28
d_gene: TRBD1
j_gene: TRBJ1-5
abundance: NA

CDR3nt: TGTGCCAGCAGTGAAGCAGGCCTCATCTTTGGGAATGAGCAGTTCTTC
CDR3aa: CASSEAGLIFGNEQFF
v_gene: TRBV6-1
d_gene: NA
j_gene: TRBJ2-1
abundance: once

CDR3nt: TGTGCCAGTAGTATAGGGGGGAGGGGGGATGTAGAGACCCAGTACTTC
CDR3aa: CASSIGGRGDVETQYF
v_gene: TRBV19
d_gene: NA
j_gene: TRBJ2-5
abundance: NA